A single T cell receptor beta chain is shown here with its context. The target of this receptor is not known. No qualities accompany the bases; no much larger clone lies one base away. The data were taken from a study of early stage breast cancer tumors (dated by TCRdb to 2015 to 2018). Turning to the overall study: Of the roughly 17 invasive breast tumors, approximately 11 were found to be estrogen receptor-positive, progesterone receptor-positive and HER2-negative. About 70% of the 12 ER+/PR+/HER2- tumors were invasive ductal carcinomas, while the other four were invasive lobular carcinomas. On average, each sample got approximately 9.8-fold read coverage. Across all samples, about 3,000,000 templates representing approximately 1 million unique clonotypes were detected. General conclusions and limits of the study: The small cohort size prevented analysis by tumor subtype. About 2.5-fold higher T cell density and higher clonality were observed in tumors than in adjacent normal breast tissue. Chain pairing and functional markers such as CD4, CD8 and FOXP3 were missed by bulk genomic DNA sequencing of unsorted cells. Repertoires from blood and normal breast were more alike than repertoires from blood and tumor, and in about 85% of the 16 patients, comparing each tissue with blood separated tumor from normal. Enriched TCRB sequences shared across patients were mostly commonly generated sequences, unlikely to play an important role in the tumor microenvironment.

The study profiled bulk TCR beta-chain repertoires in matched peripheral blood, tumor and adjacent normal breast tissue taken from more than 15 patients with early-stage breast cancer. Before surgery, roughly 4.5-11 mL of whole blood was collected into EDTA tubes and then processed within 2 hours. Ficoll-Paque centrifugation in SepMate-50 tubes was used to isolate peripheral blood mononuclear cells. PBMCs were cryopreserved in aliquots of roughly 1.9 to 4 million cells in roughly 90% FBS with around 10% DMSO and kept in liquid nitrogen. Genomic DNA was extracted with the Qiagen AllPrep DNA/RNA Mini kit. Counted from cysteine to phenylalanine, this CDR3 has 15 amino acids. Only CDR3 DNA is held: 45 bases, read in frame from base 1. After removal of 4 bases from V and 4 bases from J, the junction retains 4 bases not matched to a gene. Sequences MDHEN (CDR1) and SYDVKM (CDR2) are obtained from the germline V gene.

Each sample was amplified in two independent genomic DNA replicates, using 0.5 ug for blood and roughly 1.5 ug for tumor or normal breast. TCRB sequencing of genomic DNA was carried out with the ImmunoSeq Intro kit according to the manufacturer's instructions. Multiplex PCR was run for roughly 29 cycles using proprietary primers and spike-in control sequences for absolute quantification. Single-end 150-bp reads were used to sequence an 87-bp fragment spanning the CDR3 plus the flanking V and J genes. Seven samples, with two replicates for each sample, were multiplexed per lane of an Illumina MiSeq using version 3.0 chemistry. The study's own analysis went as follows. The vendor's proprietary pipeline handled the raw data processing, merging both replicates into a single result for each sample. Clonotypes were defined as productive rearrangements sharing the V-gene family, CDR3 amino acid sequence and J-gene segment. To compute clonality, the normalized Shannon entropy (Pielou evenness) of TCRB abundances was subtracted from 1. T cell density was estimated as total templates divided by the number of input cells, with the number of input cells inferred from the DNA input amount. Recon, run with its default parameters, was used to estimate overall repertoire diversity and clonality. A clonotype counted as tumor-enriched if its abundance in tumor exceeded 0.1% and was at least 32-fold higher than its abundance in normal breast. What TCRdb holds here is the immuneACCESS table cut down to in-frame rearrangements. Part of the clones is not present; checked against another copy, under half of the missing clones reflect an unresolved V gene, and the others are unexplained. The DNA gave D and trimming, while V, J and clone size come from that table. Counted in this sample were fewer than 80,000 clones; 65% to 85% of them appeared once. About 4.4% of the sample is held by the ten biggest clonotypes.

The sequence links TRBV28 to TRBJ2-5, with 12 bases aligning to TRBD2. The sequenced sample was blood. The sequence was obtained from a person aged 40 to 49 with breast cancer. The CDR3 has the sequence CASSSSGRARETQYF. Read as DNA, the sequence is TGTGCCAGCAGTTCTAGCGGGAGGGCAAGAGAGACCCAGTACTTC.